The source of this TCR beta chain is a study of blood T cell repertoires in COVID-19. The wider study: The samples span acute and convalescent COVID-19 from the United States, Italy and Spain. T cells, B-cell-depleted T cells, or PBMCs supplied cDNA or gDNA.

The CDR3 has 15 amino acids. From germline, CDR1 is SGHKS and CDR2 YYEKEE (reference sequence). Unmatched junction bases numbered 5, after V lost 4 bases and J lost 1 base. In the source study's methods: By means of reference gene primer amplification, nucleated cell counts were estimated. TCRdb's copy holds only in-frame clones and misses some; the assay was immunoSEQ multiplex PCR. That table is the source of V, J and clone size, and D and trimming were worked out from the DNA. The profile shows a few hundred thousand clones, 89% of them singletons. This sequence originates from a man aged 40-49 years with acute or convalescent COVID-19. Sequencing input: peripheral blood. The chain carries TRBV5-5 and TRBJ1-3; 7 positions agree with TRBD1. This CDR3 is CASSPGQSSGNTIYF. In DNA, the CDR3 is TGTGCCAGCAGCCCGGGACAGTCATCTGGAAACACCATATATTTT.